This T cell receptor (beta chain) came from a study of control samples from healthy donors and cancer patients. This CDR3 is built from 18 residues. The trim removed 3 bases at V and 6 bases at J, leaving 14 bases unmatched. The germline CDR1 and CDR2 sequences are MDHEN and SYDVKM. Profiling relied on immunoSEQ multiplex PCR, and the TCRdb table lists in-frame clones only, not all of them. The table includes 130,000 or so clones, about 88% detected once. Sequenced sample: blood. The chain uses TRBV28 and TRBJ1-5; 10 nucleotides match TRBD1. The receptor's source is a man aged 50 or older in good health. The CDR3 DNA is TGTGCCAGCAGTTTGCTGATGATCGGGACAGGGGAGAGTCAGCCCCAGCATTTT. Amino acids: CASSLLMIGTGESQPQHF. Together with reference TRBV28 and TRBJ1-5, the CDR3 gives the full variable domain: DVKVTQSSRYLVKRTGEKVFLECVQDMDHENMFWYRQDPGLGLRLIYFSYDVKMKEKGDIPEGYSVSREKKERFSLILESASTNQTSMYLCASSLLMIGTGESQPQHFGDGTRLSIL.